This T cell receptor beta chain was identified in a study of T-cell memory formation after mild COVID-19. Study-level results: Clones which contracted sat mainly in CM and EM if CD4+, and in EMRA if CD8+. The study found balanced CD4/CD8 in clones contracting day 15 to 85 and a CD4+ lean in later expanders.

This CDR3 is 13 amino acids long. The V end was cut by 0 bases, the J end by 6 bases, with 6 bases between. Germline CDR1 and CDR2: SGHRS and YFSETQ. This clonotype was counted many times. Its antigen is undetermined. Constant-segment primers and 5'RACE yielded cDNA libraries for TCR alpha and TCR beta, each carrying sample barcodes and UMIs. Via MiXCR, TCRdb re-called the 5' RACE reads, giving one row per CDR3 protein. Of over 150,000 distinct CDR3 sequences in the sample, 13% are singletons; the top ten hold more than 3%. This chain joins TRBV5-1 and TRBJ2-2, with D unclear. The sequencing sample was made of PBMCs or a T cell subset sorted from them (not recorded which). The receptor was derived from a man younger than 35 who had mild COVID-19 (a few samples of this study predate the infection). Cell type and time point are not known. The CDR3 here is CASSLEGSGELFF. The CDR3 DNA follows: TGCGCCAGCAGCTTGGAGGGATCCGGGGAGCTGTTTTTT.